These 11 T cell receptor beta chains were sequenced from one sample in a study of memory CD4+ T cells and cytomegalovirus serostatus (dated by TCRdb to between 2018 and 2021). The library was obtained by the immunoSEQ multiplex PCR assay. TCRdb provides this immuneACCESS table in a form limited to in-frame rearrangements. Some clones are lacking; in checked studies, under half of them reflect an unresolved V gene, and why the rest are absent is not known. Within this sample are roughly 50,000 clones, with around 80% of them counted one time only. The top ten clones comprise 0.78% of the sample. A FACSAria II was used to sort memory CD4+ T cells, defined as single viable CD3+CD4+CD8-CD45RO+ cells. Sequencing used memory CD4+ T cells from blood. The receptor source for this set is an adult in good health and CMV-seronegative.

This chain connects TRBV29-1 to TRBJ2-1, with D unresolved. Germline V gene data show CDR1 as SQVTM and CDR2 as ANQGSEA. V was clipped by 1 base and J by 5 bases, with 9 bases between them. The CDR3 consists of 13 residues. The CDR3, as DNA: TGCAGCGTTGAAGGTCGGCTGCACAATGAGCAGTTCTTC. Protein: CSVEGRLHNEQFF.

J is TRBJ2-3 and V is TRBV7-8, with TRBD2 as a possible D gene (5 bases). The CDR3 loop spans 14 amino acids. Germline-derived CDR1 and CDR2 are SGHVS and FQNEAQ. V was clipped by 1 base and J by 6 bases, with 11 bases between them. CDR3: CASSLGGVRDTQYF. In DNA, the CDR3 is TGTGCCAGCAGCTTAGGGGGAGTGAGGGATACGCAGTATTTT.

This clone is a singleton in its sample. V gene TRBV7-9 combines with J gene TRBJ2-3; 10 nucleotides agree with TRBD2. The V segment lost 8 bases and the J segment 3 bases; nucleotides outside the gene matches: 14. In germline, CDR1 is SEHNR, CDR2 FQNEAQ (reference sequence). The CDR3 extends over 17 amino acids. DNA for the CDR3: TGTGCCAGCCGCCTCTTAGGGGCTAGCGGGGGAACAGATACGCAGTATTTT. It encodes CASRLLGASGGTDTQYF.

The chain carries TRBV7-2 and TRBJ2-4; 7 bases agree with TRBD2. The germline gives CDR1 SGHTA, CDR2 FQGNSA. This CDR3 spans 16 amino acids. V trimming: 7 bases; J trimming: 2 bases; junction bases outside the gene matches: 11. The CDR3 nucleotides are TGTGCCAGCACCACCTGGGGGGGTCAACCCAAAAACATTCAGTACTTC. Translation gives CASTTWGGQPKNIQYF.

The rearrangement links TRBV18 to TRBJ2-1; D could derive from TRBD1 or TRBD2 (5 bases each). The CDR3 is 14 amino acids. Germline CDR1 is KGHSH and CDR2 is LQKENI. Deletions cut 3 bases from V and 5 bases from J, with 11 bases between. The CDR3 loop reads CASSPLGADNEQFF. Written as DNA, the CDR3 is TGTGCCAGCTCACCCCTCGGGGCGGACAATGAGCAGTTCTTC. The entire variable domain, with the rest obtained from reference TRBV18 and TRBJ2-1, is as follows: NAGVMQNPRHLVRRRGQEARLRCSPMKGHSHVYWYRQLPEEGLKFMVYLQKENIIDESGMPKERFSAEFPKEGPSILRIQQVVRGDSAAYFCASSPLGADNEQFFGPGTRLTVL.

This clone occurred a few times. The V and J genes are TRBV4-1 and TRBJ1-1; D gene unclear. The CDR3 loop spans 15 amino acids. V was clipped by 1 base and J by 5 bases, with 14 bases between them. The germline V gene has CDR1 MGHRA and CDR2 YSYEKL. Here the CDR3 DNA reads TGCGCCAGCAGCCAAGTATATGACAAGACGACTGAAGCTTTCTTT. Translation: CASSQVYDKTTEAFF.

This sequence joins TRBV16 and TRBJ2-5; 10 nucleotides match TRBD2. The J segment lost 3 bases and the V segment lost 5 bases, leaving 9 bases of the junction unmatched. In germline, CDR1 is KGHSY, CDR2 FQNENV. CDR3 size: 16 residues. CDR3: CASSSGLAAIKETQYF. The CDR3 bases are TGTGCCAGCAGCTCCGGACTAGCGGCCATAAAAGAGACCCAGTACTTC.

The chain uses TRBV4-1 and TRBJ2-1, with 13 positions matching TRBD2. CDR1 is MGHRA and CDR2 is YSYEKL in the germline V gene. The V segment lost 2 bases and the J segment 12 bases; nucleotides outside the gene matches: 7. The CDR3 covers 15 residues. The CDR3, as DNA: TGCGCCAGCAGCCAAACTAGCGGGGGGGACGGCGCGCAGTTCTTC. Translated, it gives CASSQTSGGDGAQFF.

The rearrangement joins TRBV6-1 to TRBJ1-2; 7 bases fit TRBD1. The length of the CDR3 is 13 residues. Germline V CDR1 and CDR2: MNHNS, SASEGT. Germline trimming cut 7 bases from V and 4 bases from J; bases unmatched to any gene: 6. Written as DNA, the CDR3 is TGTGCCAGCATTTTACAGGGGCCCTATGGCTACACCTTC. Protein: CASILQGPYGYTF.

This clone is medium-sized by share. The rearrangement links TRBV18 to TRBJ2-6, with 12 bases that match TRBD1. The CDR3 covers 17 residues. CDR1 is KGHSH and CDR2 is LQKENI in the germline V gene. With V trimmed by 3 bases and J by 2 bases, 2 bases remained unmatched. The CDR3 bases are TGTGCCAGCTCACCGGGGACAGGGGGCCCTGGGGCCAACGTCCTGACTTTC. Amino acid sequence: CASSPGTGGPGANVLTF.

The CDR3 spells CASSPGDQRTQYF. The CDR3 bases are TGTGCCAGCTCACCAGGGGACCAGCGAACGCAGTATTTT. This chain joins TRBV18 and TRBJ2-3; either TRBD1 or TRBD2 may supply D (5 bases each). The CDR3 covers 13 residues. Germline CDR1 is KGHSH and CDR2 is LQKENI. The V and J ends lost 2 bases and 9 bases respectively, with 12 bases between them.